This T cell receptor beta chain was sequenced in a study of blood T cells in healthy people across ages. The table lists this clonotype with a few counts. The authors ran a second PCR of about 7 to 11 cycles using a sample-barcoded 5' primer and a J-beta primer mix. With 12 random nucleotides, a template-switch adaptor tagged each individual cDNA molecule. One entry per CDR3 protein, called by TCRdb with MiXCR from the 5' RACE reads. The sample consists of around 1,900,000 distinct CDR3 sequences, around 40% of them appearing once. CDR3 length: 16 residues. The V and J ends lost 0 bases and 3 bases respectively, with 12 bases between them. Germline CDR1 is MNHEY and CDR2 is SVGEGT.

The sequenced material came from blood. The V gene is TRBV6-2 or TRBV6-3, the J gene TRBJ2-1; D may match TRBD1 or TRBD2 (5 bases each). This TCR was sampled from a human donor in good health. Here the CDR3 reads CASSYSGERGYNEQFF. In nucleotides, the CDR3 is TGTGCCAGCAGTTACTCTGGGGAGAGGGGCTACAATGAGCAGTTCTTC.